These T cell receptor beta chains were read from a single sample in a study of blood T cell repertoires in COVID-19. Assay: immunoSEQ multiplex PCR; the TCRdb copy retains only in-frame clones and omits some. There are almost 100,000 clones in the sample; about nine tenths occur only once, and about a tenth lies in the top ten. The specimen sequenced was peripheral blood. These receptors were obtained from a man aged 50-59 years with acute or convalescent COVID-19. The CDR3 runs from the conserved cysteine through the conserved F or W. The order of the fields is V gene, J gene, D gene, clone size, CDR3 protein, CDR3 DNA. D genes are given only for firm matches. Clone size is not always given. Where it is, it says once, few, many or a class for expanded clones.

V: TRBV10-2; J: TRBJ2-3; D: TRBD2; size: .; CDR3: CASSEWREGRTDTQYF; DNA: TGCGCCAGCAGTGAGTGGAGGGAGGGGAGGACAGATACGCAGTATTTT
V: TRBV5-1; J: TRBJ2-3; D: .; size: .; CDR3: CASSYESGADTQYF; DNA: TGCGCCAGCAGCTACGAATCAGGGGCAGATACGCAGTATTTT
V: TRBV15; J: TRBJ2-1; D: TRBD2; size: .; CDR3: CATSGLADNEQFF; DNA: TGTGCCACCAGCGGACTAGCGGACAATGAGCAGTTCTTC
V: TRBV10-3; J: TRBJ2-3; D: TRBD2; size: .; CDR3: CAISEPGGGRVDTQYF; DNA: TGTGCCATCAGTGAGCCGGGAGGCGGGAGAGTGGATACGCAGTATTTT
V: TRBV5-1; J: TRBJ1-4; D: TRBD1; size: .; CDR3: CASSPPVGTGYEKLFF; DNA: TGCGCCAGCAGCCCCCCGGTCGGGACAGGGTATGAAAAACTGTTTTTT
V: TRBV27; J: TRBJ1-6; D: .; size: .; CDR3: CASSRRENSPLHF; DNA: TGTGCCAGCAGTCGCCGCGAGAATTCACCCCTCCACTTT
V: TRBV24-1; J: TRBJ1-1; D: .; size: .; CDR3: CATSDFKNTEAFF; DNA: TGTGCCACCAGTGATTTCAAAAACACTGAAGCTTTCTTT
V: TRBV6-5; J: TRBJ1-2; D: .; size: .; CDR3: CASSYSQGRVYGYTF; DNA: TGTGCCAGCAGTTACTCCCAGGGGCGCGTCTATGGCTACACCTTC
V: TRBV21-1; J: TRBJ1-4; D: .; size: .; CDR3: CASSKAFRDREKLFF; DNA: TGTGCCAGCAGCAAAGCGTTCCGGGACAGAGAAAAACTGTTTTTT
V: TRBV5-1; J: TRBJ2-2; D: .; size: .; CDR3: CASSLRPQGGELFF; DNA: TGCGCCAGCAGCTTAAGACCGCAGGGCGGGGAGCTGTTTTTT
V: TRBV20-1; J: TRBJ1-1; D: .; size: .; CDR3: CSAREDIEAFF; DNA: TGCAGTGCTAGAGAGGACATCGAAGCTTTCTTT
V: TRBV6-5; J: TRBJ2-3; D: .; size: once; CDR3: CASSYSSDTAQYF; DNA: TGTGCCAGCAGTTACTCGTCCGATACGGCGCAGTATTTT
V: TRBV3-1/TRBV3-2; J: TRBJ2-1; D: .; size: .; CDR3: CASSQTPYRGEYNEQFF; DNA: TGTGCCAGCAGCCAGACCCCTTACCGCGGGGAGTACAATGAGCAGTTCTTC
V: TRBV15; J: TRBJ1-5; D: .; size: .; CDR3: CATSRDQRTGSNQPQHF; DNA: TGTGCCACCAGCAGAGATCAGAGAACAGGTAGCAATCAGCCCCAGCATTTT
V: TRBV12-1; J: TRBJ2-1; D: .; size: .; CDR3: CASKNTTSKWVKYHEQFF; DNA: TGTGCCAGCAAAAATACGACTAGCAAATGGGTTAAGTACCATGAGCAGTTCTTC
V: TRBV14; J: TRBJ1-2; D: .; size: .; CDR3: CASSQDPGISPSGYTF; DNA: TGTGCCAGCAGCCAAGATCCCGGGATAAGCCCCTCTGGCTACACCTTC
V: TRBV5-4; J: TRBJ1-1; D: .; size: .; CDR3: CASSLRMGLGTEAFF; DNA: TGTGCCAGCAGCTTGCGGATGGGGCTGGGCACTGAAGCTTTCTTT
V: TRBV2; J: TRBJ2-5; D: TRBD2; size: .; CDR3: CASTKGREGGETQYF; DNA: TGTGCCAGCACCAAGGGGCGGGAGGGCGGAGAGACCCAGTACTTC
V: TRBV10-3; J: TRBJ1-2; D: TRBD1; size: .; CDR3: CAIGSWDRAAGYTF; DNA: TGTGCCATCGGCTCTTGGGACAGGGCCGCGGGCTACACCTTC
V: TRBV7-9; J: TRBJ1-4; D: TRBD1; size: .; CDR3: CASSLPGQGETNEKLFF; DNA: TGTGCCAGCAGCCTACCTGGACAGGGGGAAACTAATGAAAAACTGTTTTTT
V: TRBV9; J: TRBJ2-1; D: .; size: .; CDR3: CASSLIGSSNNEQFF; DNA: TGTGCCAGCAGCCTAATAGGGAGCTCCAACAATGAGCAGTTCTTC
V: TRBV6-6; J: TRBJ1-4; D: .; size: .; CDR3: CASSPTRGGHEKLFF; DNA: TGTGCCAGCAGTCCAACCAGGGGCGGGCATGAAAAACTGTTTTTT
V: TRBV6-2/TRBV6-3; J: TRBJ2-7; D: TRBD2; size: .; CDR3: CASSSTGLAQYEQYF; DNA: TGTGCCAGCAGCTCCACTGGACTAGCGCAATACGAGCAGTACTTC
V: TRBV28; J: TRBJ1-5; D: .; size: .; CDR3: CASSNAPGQPQHF; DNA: TGTGCCAGCAGCAACGCCCCGGGGCAGCCCCAGCATTTT
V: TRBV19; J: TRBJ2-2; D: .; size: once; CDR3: CASSTPRTTNTGELFF; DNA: TGTGCCAGTAGTACCCCTCGGACAACGAACACCGGGGAGCTGTTTTTT
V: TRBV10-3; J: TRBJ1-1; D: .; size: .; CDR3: CAISDPGVPRPEAFF; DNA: TGTGCCATCAGTGACCCAGGGGTGCCACGGCCTGAAGCTTTCTTT